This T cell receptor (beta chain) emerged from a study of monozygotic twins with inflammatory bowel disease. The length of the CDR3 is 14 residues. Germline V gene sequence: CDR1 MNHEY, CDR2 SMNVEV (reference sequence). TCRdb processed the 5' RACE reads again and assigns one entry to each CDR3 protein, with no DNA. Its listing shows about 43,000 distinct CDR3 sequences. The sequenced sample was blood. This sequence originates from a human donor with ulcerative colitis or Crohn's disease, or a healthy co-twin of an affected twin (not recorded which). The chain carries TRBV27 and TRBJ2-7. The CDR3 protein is CASRGFTVSYEQYF.